A single T cell receptor (beta chain) is shown here with its context. Its antigen remains unknown. Stated time point: newly diagnosed GD, antithyroid drugs for less than 3 months. Extracted PBMC RNA gave rise to the TCR library. The data were taken from a study of regulatory T cells in long-lasting Graves disease. The wider study: Freshly diagnosed Graves' patients had used antithyroid drugs for under 3 months.

Germline CDR1 and CDR2: MDHEN and SYDVKM. Trimming shortened V by 3 bases and J by 7 bases, and 12 bases separated the two germline ends. CDR3 size: 13 residues. CDR3-region Arm-PCR and iRepertoire HTBI primers produced the TCR beta libraries. A single record per CDR3 protein comes from TCRdb applying MiXCR to the multiplex PCR reads. The table shows 420,000 or so distinct CDR3 sequences, with about a sixth occurring only once. Regarding the study as a whole: TRBV28, TRBJ1-2 and TRBJ2-5 were favored in persistent disease.

These data were likewise used in another study, on T cells in Graves' hyperthyroidism and ophthalmopathy. That paper adds: Patients aged 18 to 65 with hyperthyroidism were newly diagnosed, with duration under 2 months.

The rearrangement uses TRBV28 and TRBJ2-5; D is undetermined. The sequencing here drew on peripheral blood mononuclear cells (PBMCs), taken at new diagnosis, from a patient treated with antithyroid drugs. The clonotype was recovered from a woman aged 18-29 years with Graves disease. CDR3: CASSFIGLVTQYF. The CDR3 DNA follows: TGTGCCAGCAGTTTTATTGGCCTCGTGACCCAGTACTTC.